Below, 18 T cell receptor beta chains from the same sample are listed, as sequenced in a study of beta chain features in type 1 diabetes. All of the isolated RNA was reverse transcribed, so expressed TCRB transcripts were sequenced. Profiled with immunoSEQ multiplex PCR; TCRdb holds only in-frame clones, not every one. The sample lists some 900,000 clones; roughly a sixth were seen once. Source material: naive CD4+ T cells from blood. The receptors derive from a woman between 18 and 29 years old in good health.

The J gene is TRBJ1-1, the V gene TRBV2, with a weak D call TRBD1 (5 bases). Trimming cost V 3 bases and J 9 bases, with 8 bases left between them. CDR1 is SNHLY and CDR2 is FYNNEI in the germline V gene. The CDR3 loop spans 11 amino acids. DNA for the CDR3: TGTGCCAGCAGTGAGGGACGGAAAGCTTTCTTT. Translation gives CASSEGRKAFF.

Only a few counts were recorded for this clone. The chain carries TRBV11-2 and TRBJ2-2, with D tentatively TRBD2 (5 bases). V lost 3 bases, J lost 8 bases, and 7 bases lay in between. From germline, CDR1 is SGHAT and CDR2 FQNNGV. The CDR3 is 12 amino acids. The CDR3 reads CASSFIAGELFF. For the CDR3, the DNA is TGTGCCAGCAGCTTTATAGCGGGGGAGCTGTTTTTT.

The V gene is TRBV19, the J gene TRBJ2-1; a weak D match, TRBD1 (5 bases). Germline-derived CDR1 and CDR2 are LNHDA and SQIVND (reference sequence). V lost 9 bases to trimming and J lost 4 bases, with 13 bases between them. The CDR3 length is 13 residues. CDR3 sequence: CASQTDSYNEQFF. The CDR3, as DNA: TGTGCCAGCCAGACCGACAGTTACAATGAGCAGTTCTTC. The complete variable domain, with remaining parts taken from reference TRBV19 and TRBJ2-1, reads DGGITQSPKYLFRKEGQNVTLSCEQNLNHDAMYWYRQDPGQGLRLIYYSQIVNDFQKGDIAEGYSVSREKKESFPLTVTSAQKNPTAFYLCASQTDSYNEQFFGPGTRLTVL.

The J gene is TRBJ2-3, the V gene TRBV6-1; D unresolved. Germline CDR1 and CDR2: MNHNS and SASEGT. The CDR3 length is 14 residues. Trimming pared 7 bases from V and 3 bases from J, leaving 14 bases between. The CDR3 protein is CASTSRARTDTQYF. In DNA, the CDR3 is TGTGCCAGCACGTCCCGGGCTCGGACAGATACGCAGTATTTT.

Note on this clone: Other DNA sequences of this sample code for an identical CDR3. The CDR3 region is CASSPRTGQETQYF. In nucleotides, the CDR3 is TGTGCCAGCTCACCCCGGACAGGGCAAGAGACCCAGTACTTC. The rearrangement links TRBV18 to TRBJ2-5; 8 nucleotides match TRBD1. Germline lookup yields CDR1 KGHSH and CDR2 LQKENI. The CDR3 has 14 residues. V was pared by 3 bases and J by 2 bases, with 2 bases of the junction left unmatched.

This clone was seen more than once but under ten times. CDR3 coding DNA: TGTGCCAGCAACTCCCAAGGGTCCCCCCACCAGTATTTT. Translating it yields CASNSQGSPHQYF. The J gene is TRBJ2-3, the V gene TRBV27; D is undetermined. The V gene's germline CDR1 is MNHEY and CDR2 SMNVEV (reference sequence). This CDR3 contains 13 residues. Trimming removed 7 bases from V and 12 bases from J, with 20 bases in between.

The chain combines TRBV20-1 with TRBJ2-4; TRBD2 agrees at 7 bases. CDR1 and CDR2 from the germline V gene are DFQATT and SNEGSKA (reference sequence). V shed 7 bases and J 9 bases; nucleotides not matched to a gene: 6. The CDR3 consists of 11 residues. The CDR3 region has the DNA TGCAGTGTCGGGACTAAGGGCATTCAGTACTTC. It is translated as CSVGTKGIQYF.

The chain is built from TRBV5-1 and TRBJ1-1; D is ambiguous. Germline CDR1 reads SGHRS; CDR2 reads YFSETQ. The CDR3 consists of 13 residues. With 1 base removed from V and 3 bases from J, the gap between germline ends came to 7 bases. The DNA for the CDR3 is TGCGCCAGCAGCTTGACCACCGACACTGAAGCTTTCTTT. Amino acid sequence: CASSLTTDTEAFF.

This clone occurred a few times. The V and J genes are TRBV9 and TRBJ2-7; D tentatively reads TRBD1 or TRBD2 (5 bases each). CDR1 is SGDLS and CDR2 is YYNGEE in the germline V gene. CDR3 length: 14 amino acids. V was pared by 2 bases and J by 1 base, with 10 bases between. The CDR3 sequence is CASSVRGGSYEQYF. The CDR3 coding sequence is TGTGCCAGCAGCGTTCGGGGCGGTTCCTACGAGCAGTACTTC.

The rearrangement joins TRBV28 to TRBJ2-1; TRBD2 agrees at 7 bases. The germline V gene has CDR1 MDHEN and CDR2 SYDVKM. This CDR3 region has 13 residues. Germline trimming cut 2 bases from V and 5 bases from J; bases unmatched to any gene: 0. For the CDR3, the DNA is TGTGCCAGCAGTTTACTAGCGGACAATGAGCAGTTCTTC. The encoded protein is CASSLLADNEQFF.

The chain employs TRBV27 and TRBJ2-4; a weak D match, TRBD2 (6 bases). Germline V CDR1 and CDR2: MNHEY, SMNVEV (reference sequence). Trimming cost V 2 bases and J 1 base, with 12 bases left between them. The CDR3 totals 16 residues. CDR3 DNA sequence: TGTGCCAGCAGTTTAGGTTGGCGGGATGCCAAAAACATTCAGTACTTC. Its protein product is CASSLGWRDAKNIQYF.

J is TRBJ1-2 and V is TRBV13, with a weak D call TRBD1 (5 bases). This CDR3 region has 14 residues. From germline, CDR1 is PRHDT and CDR2 FYEKMQ (reference sequence). V shed 3 bases and J shed 1 base, with 9 bases lying between them. This chain's CDR3 is CASSFGGGNYGYTF. For the CDR3, the DNA is TGTGCCAGCAGCTTCGGTGGGGGTAACTATGGCTACACCTTC. Combining the CDR3 with reference TRBV13 and TRBJ1-2 gives the whole variable domain AAGVIQSPRHLIKEKRETATLKCYPIPRHDTVYWYQQGPGQDPQFLISFYEKMQSDKGSIPDRFSAQQFSDYHSELNMSSLELGDSALYFCASSFGGGNYGYTFGSGTRLTVV.

This clone was seen only a few times. V usage is TRBV5-1 and J usage is TRBJ2-7; tentative D call: TRBD1 (5 bases). The CDR3 runs to 16 residues. The V end was cut by 1 base, the J end by 4 bases, with 18 bases between. From germline, CDR1 is SGHRS and CDR2 YFSETQ. The CDR3 is CASSLTFRVGLYEQYF. CDR3 nucleotide sequence: TGCGCCAGCAGCTTGACCTTCAGGGTCGGTTTGTACGAGCAGTACTTC. The complete variable domain, with remaining parts taken from reference TRBV5-1 and TRBJ2-7, reads KAGVTQTPRYLIKTRGQQVTLSCSPISGHRSVSWYQQTPGQGLQFLFEYFSETQRNKGNFPGRFSGRQFSNSRSEMNVSTLELGDSALYLCASSLTFRVGLYEQYFGPGTRLTVT.

The chain is built from TRBV29-1 and TRBJ2-5, with D possibly matching TRBD1 (6 bases). CDR3 length equals 11 residues. CDR1 is SQVTM, CDR2 ANQGSEA, per germline. Trimming removed 6 bases from V and 13 bases from J, with 18 bases in between. The CDR3 DNA follows: TGCAGCGTCGGAAGACAGGACCTCTTGTACTTC. The encoded protein is CSVGRQDLLYF.

This chain uses TRBV4-3 with TRBJ2-3; 9 positions agree with TRBD1. The CDR3 loop spans 15 amino acids. Germline CDR1 reads LGHNA; CDR2 reads YSLEER. With V trimmed by 5 bases and J by 5 bases, 8 bases remained unmatched. The DNA for the CDR3 is TGCGCCAGCAGCACCGGACAGGGGAGTGGAGATACGCAGTATTTT. It specifies CASSTGQGSGDTQYF.

This chain joins TRBV7-2 and TRBJ2-4; 12 bases match TRBD2. The J segment lost 0 bases and the V segment lost 5 bases, leaving 11 bases of the junction unmatched. CDR1 is SGHTA, CDR2 FQGNSA, per germline. The CDR3 length is 19 residues. CDR3 in DNA: TGTGCCAGCAGCAGATGGACTAGCGGGATTTCTCTAGCCAAAAACATTCAGTACTTC. It yields the protein CASSRWTSGISLAKNIQYF.

The chain combines TRBV7-3 with TRBJ2-2; 7 nucleotides match TRBD2. Germline V gene data show CDR1 as SGHTA and CDR2 as FQGTGA. Unmatched junction bases numbered 7, after V lost 2 bases and J lost 4 bases. The CDR3 is 16 residues long. The CDR3 spells CASSLVGGPGTGELFF. As DNA, the CDR3 is TGTGCCAGCAGCTTAGTGGGAGGGCCGGGCACCGGGGAGCTGTTTTTT. The variable domain in full, with the rest retrieved from reference TRBV7-3 and TRBJ2-2, is GAGVSQTPSNKVTEKGKYVELRCDPISGHTALYWYRQSLGQGPEFLIYFQGTGAADDSGLPNDRFFAVRPEGSVSTLKIQRTERGDSAVYLCASSLVGGPGTGELFFGEGSRLTVL.

This clone occurred a few times. V usage is TRBV19 and J usage is TRBJ2-1; D call uncertain. The ends were cut back, 1 base at V and 3 bases at J, with 13 bases in the middle. Germline loops: CDR1 LNHDA, CDR2 SQIVND (reference sequence). The CDR3 totals 16 residues. The CDR3 sequence is CASSIVEAPYYNEQFF. In DNA, the CDR3 is TGTGCCAGTAGTATAGTAGAGGCCCCCTACTACAATGAGCAGTTCTTC.